The 18 T cell receptor beta chains listed next were all sequenced from one sample in a study of circulating and synovial CD4+ cells in juvenile arthritis. The protocol was immunoSEQ multiplex PCR, while the TCRdb copy is restricted to in-frame clones and leaves out a portion. The repertoire holds just over 35,000 clones, with 94% as singletons. Sequenced input: CD4+ T cells from blood. The receptors originated from a human donor with juvenile idiopathic arthritis.

Comment on this clone: Different DNA sequences within this sample yield the same CDR3. The CDR3 DNA reads as TGTGCCAGCTCACCCAGGAGGGGACCTACCTATGGCTACACCTTC. Translated: CASSPRRGPTYGYTF. The chain joins TRBV18 to TRBJ1-2, with D perhaps TRBD1 (5 bases). The ends were cut back, 3 bases at V and 4 bases at J, with 15 bases in the middle. CDR3 length: 15 residues. The germline V gene has CDR1 KGHSH and CDR2 LQKENI.

CDR3 nucleotides: TGTGCCAGCAGTGAAAAGGACAGGGCCGAGCAGTACTTC. It is translated as CASSEKDRAEQYF. The chain recombines TRBV6-1 with TRBJ2-7; 8 bases line up with TRBD1. The trim removed 2 bases at V and 6 bases at J, leaving 3 bases unmatched. Germline CDR1 is MNHNS and CDR2 is SASEGT. The CDR3 loop spans 13 amino acids.

The chain combines TRBV18 with TRBJ1-6; D uncertain. Looked up from germline, CDR1 is KGHSH and CDR2 is LQKENI. The CDR3 covers 15 residues. V lost 3 bases and J lost 5, with 11 bases in between. The DNA for the CDR3 is TGTGCCAGCTCACCTGCGGACGGGAATAATTCACCCCTCCACTTT. Translated, it gives CASSPADGNNSPLHF.

The gene calls are TRBV9 and TRBJ2-3; possibly TRBD2 for D (7 bases). Trimming left V 5 bases short and J 3 bases short, with 16 bases between. There are 15 residues in the CDR3. Germline values: CDR1 SGDLS, CDR2 YYNGEE. CDR3 in DNA: TGTGCCAGCAGTCTGGGAGGGGGACCTACAGATACGCAGTATTTT. It yields the protein CASSLGGGPTDTQYF.

The CDR3: CASSLALGQGYGYTF. CDR3 sequence (DNA): TGTGCCAGCAGCTTAGCACTGGGACAGGGCTATGGCTACACCTTC. The rearrangement joins TRBV7-8 to TRBJ1-2, with 9 nucleotides matching TRBD1. V shed 0 bases, J shed 4 bases, and the junction held 3 bases outside the gene matches. Germline CDR1 SGHVS, CDR2 FQNEAQ. The CDR3 runs to 15 residues.

This clone was found once. The CDR3 bases are TGTGCCAGTAGTAATCTACGACAGCGGGGGACTAGCACAGATACGCAGTATTTT. This translates into CASSNLRQRGTSTDTQYF. This chain uses TRBV19 with TRBJ2-3; TRBD2 matches 8 bases. The germline CDR1 and CDR2 sequences are LNHDA and SQIVND (reference sequence). The CDR3 totals 18 residues. V gave up 4 bases and J gave up 0 bases; unmatched junction bases: 12.

The chain combines TRBV1 with TRBJ2-7; no DNA check was done on the table's D call, TRBD1. TRBV1 is shown as a pseudogene. The CDR3 totals 15 residues. The CDR3 nucleotides read TGCACCAGCAGCGATGAGGCCGGGACAGGGGACGAGCAGTACTTC. As protein: CTSSDEAGTGDEQYF.

The chain recombines TRBV9 with TRBJ1-2; D remains unclear. CDR1 is SGDLS and CDR2 is YYNGEE in the germline V gene. V was shortened by 0 bases and J by 6 bases, with 6 bases between the two germline ends. CDR3 size: 12 residues. In nucleotides, the CDR3 is TGTGCCAGCAGCGTAGCGGGGAATGGCTACACCTTC. Translating it yields CASSVAGNGYTF.

Notes on this clone: The germline gene is not matched at one end of the junction; a read error may be the cause. The chain has TRBV27 and TRBJ2-5; TRBD1 might be the D (5 bases). CDR3 length equals 14 residues. Germline V gives CDR1 MNHEY, CDR2 SMNVEV (reference sequence). CDR3 in amino acids: CASSLAVGEEAQYF. The CDR3 nucleotides read TGTGCCAGCAGTTTAGCCGTAGGGGAAGAGGCCCAGTACTTC.

The rearrangement joins TRBV4-3 to TRBJ1-2; 7 bases match TRBD1. CDR3 length: 14 amino acids. CDR1 and CDR2 from the germline V gene are LGHNA and YSLEER. Trimming at V came to 1 base and at J to 6 bases, leaving 5 bases not matched to a gene. CDR3: CASSQGDRVDGYTF. CDR3 DNA: TGCGCCAGCAGCCAAGGCGACAGGGTCGATGGCTACACCTTC.

The chain combines TRBV9 with TRBJ2-1; TRBD2 matches at 8 bases. Germline V gene sequence: CDR1 SGDLS, CDR2 YYNGEE. This CDR3 region has 15 residues. V shed 4 bases and J 0 bases; nucleotides not matched to a gene: 3. This CDR3 is CASSTTSGSYNEQFF. CDR3 DNA sequence: TGTGCCAGCAGCACCACTAGCGGCTCCTACAATGAGCAGTTCTTC.

In regard to this clone: The same CDR3 also results from other DNA sequences found in this sample. The V call is TRBV29-1, the J call TRBJ2-1, with 13 bases that match TRBD2. This CDR3 is built from 17 residues. Losses at the gene ends were 5 bases for V and 0 bases for J; bases not matched to a gene: 7. Germline-derived CDR1 and CDR2 are SQVTM and ANQGSEA. The DNA of the CDR3 is TGCAGCGTTCGACTAGCGGGGGGCCCGAGCTCCTACAATGAGCAGTTCTTC. Its translation: CSVRLAGGPSSYNEQFF.

The chain uses TRBV2 and TRBJ2-5; TRBD2 aligns across 10 bases. CDR3 size: 13 residues. Unmatched junction bases numbered 7, after V lost 10 bases and J lost 5 bases. Germline V CDR1 and CDR2: SNHLY, FYNNEI. The CDR3 loop is CATGLAEEETQYF. The CDR3 nucleotides read TGTGCCACCGGACTAGCGGAGGAGGAGACCCAGTACTTC.

The V and J genes are TRBV19 and TRBJ1-2; 8 nucleotides match TRBD1. From germline, CDR1 is LNHDA and CDR2 SQIVND (reference sequence). The CDR3 has 16 residues. V lost 5 bases to trimming and J lost 0 bases; unmatched junction nucleotides: 8. The CDR3 DNA follows: TGTGCCAGTAGTCCCCCACCGGGACAGGCTAACTATGGCTACACCTTC. Its protein is CASSPPPGQANYGYTF.

The chain is built from TRBV5-6 and TRBJ2-5; D call uncertain. V dropped 2 bases and J dropped 4 bases, with 18 bases sitting between them. CDR3 length: 16 residues. The germline V gene encodes CDR1 SGHDT and CDR2 YYEEEE. The CDR3 DNA follows: TGTGCCAGCAGCTTTTCTTTCCTAATGGGCGTAGAGACCCAGTACTTC. This translates into CASSFSFLMGVETQYF.

The V and J genes are TRBV5-5 and TRBJ2-2; a weak D match, TRBD1 (6 bases). Germline V CDR1 and CDR2: SGHKS, YYEKEE (reference sequence). Trimming took 3 bases from V and 5 from J, leaving 11 bases between them. The CDR3 covers 14 residues. CDR3 region: CASSWGHRTGELFF. The CDR3 nucleotides read TGTGCCAGCAGCTGGGGACATCGGACCGGGGAGCTGTTTTTT.

A single count supports this clone. The chain couples TRBV7-9 to TRBJ2-1; 16 bases fit TRBD2. CDR3 length: 17 residues. Germline CDR1 SEHNR, CDR2 FQNEAQ (reference sequence). V shed 5 bases and J 2 bases; nucleotides not matched to a gene: 3. In nucleotides, the CDR3 is TGTGCCAGCAGCCCCGGGACTAGCGGGGGGGCCTACAATGAGCAGTTCTTC. Residues: CASSPGTSGGAYNEQFF.

The chain is built from TRBV2 and TRBJ2-7; no clear D. The CDR3 sequence is 13 residues long. V gave up 7 bases and J gave up 5 bases, with 15 bases separating them. CDR1 SNHLY and CDR2 FYNNEI come from the germline V gene. In nucleotides, the CDR3 is TGTGCCAGCACCATCGCGGCCGTGGACGAGCAGTACTTC. Its protein product is CASTIAAVDEQYF.